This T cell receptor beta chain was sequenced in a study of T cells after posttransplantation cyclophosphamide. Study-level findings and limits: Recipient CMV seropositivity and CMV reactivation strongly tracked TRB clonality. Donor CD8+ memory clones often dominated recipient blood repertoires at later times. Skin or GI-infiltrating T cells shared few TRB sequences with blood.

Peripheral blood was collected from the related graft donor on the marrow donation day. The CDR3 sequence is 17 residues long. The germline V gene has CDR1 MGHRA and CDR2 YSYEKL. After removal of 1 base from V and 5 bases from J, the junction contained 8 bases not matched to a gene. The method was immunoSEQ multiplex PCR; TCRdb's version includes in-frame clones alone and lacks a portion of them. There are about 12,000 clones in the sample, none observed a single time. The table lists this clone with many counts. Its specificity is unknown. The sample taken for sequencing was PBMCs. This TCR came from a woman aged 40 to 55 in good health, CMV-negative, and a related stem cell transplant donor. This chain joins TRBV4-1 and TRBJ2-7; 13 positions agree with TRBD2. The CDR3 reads CASSQGGRTSGSNEQYF. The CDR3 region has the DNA TGCGCCAGCAGCCAAGGGGGAAGGACTAGCGGGAGCAACGAGCAGTACTTC.